Below, 14 T cell receptor beta chains from the same sample are listed, as sequenced in a study of shared clonotypes between healthy human individuals. TCRdb's copy holds only in-frame clones and misses some; the assay was immunoSEQ multiplex PCR. The table lists about 1 million clones, about 84% of them singletons. The sequencing input was memory CD4+ T cells from PBMCs. This sample's subset: CD45RA-negative fraction. All receptors come from a man aged 18 to 29 in good health. Some clones in this sample may be carry-over from other donors' samples.

V is TRBV2 and J is TRBJ2-7, with 11 bases aligning to TRBD2. In germline, CDR1 is SNHLY, CDR2 FYNNEI. CDR3 length: 16 residues. V dropped 7 bases and J dropped 4; count of bases not matched to a gene: 12. The CDR3 nucleotides read TGTGCCAGCACGCGAGGGCTAGCGGGGGGCGATTACGAGCAGTACTTC. Translating gives CASTRGLAGGDYEQYF.

The V call is TRBV5-1, the J call TRBJ2-7, with D perhaps TRBD1 (6 bases). This CDR3 has 14 residues. V was pared by 5 bases and J by 0 bases, with 12 bases between. Germline CDR1 and CDR2: SGHRS and YFSETQ. For the CDR3, the DNA is TGCGCCAGCAGTTACGGACAGAGCTCCTACGAGCAGTACTTC. Its translation is CASSYGQSSYEQYF.

The CDR3 region is CASIRWAGKNTEAFF. The CDR3 bases are TGTGCCAGCATAAGATGGGCAGGGAAGAACACTGAAGCTTTCTTT. The chain employs TRBV28 and TRBJ1-1; TRBD1 might be the D (5 bases). This CDR3 spans 15 amino acids. CDR1 and CDR2 from the germline V gene are MDHEN and SYDVKM. V was pared by 7 bases and J by 1 base, with 16 bases between.

This chain uses TRBV2 with TRBJ1-4; D uncertain. The germline gives CDR1 SNHLY, CDR2 FYNNEI. Trimming cost V 3 bases and J 14 bases, with 13 bases left between them. The CDR3 length is 12 residues. CDR3 nucleotide sequence: TGTGCCAGCAGTGAGAGGCGCCCGGTCCTGTTTTTT. Protein product: CASSERRPVLFF.

Of note for this clone: One junction end disagrees with the germline gene, perhaps due to a read error. CDR3 bases: TGTGCCAGCAGTGGTCGACTAGCGGGATATGCCGGGGAGCTGTCTTTT. Encoded protein: CASSGRLAGYAGELSF. The chain links TRBV25-1 to TRBJ2-2, with 11 bases fitting TRBD2. Germline V gene lookup returns CDR1 MGHDK and CDR2 SYGVNS. The CDR3 runs 16 residues.

The chain has TRBV14 and TRBJ2-1; 11 bases fit TRBD2. The CDR3 runs 17 residues. CDR1 is SGHDN, CDR2 FVKESK, per germline. V lost 2 bases and J lost 9; bases outside the gene matches: 12. The CDR3 DNA sequence: TGTGCCAGCAGCCAAATACTAGCGGGAGTGGCTTTAAGTGAGCAGTTCTTC. Protein product: CASSQILAGVALSEQFF.

On this clone: The same CDR3 is also encoded by other DNA sequences in this sample. The rearrangement links TRBV7-3 to TRBJ1-3; D is uncertain. Germline lookup yields CDR1 SGHTA and CDR2 FQGTGA. Trimming took off 5 bases at V and 0 bases at J, with 5 bases between the two ends. This CDR3 has 13 residues. The CDR3 sequence is CASSQSSGNTIYF. The CDR3 coding sequence is TGTGCCAGCAGCCAAAGCTCTGGAAACACCATATATTTT.

The chain couples TRBV19 to TRBJ2-1, with 9 bases fitting TRBD2. The CDR3 runs to 15 residues. With 8 bases clipped from V and 2 bases from J, the junction kept 7 bases outside the gene matches. Per germline, CDR1 LNHDA and CDR2 SQIVND (reference sequence). The CDR3 spells CASRAAGGPYNEQFF. The CDR3, as DNA: TGTGCCAGTCGGGCAGCGGGAGGTCCCTACAATGAGCAGTTCTTC.

The chain joins TRBV6-4 to TRBJ2-3, with D perhaps TRBD1 (5 bases). V was clipped by 4 bases and J by 2 bases, with 7 bases between them. Germline V gene sequence: CDR1 MRHNA, CDR2 SNTAGT. The CDR3 sequence is 13 residues long. DNA of the CDR3: TGTGCCAGCAGTGTACAGGACACAGATACGCAGTATTTT. The encoded protein is CASSVQDTDTQYF.

The V call is TRBV19, the J call TRBJ2-2, with 9 bases aligning to TRBD2. The CDR3 is 18 residues long. V lost 3 bases to trimming and J lost 3 bases; unmatched junction nucleotides: 11. The germline gives CDR1 LNHDA, CDR2 SQIVND (reference sequence). This CDR3 is CASSIPAGGRRDTGELFF. CDR3 in DNA: TGTGCCAGTAGTATCCCTGCGGGGGGGCGCAGGGACACCGGGGAGCTGTTTTTT.

V usage is TRBV10-3 and J usage is TRBJ2-1; D is uncertain. The CDR3 contains 15 residues. CDR1 and CDR2 from the germline V gene are ENHRY and SYGVKD. V was trimmed by 0 bases and J by 0 bases, leaving 6 bases between them. The CDR3, as DNA: TGTGCCATCAGTGAGTCGCCGGACTCCTACAATGAGCAGTTCTTC. As protein: CAISESPDSYNEQFF.

This chain connects TRBV5-6 to TRBJ1-3; D is unresolved. Germline values: CDR1 SGHDT, CDR2 YYEEEE. V lost 0 bases, J lost 8 bases, and 12 bases lay in between. The CDR3 sequence is 14 residues long. The CDR3 nucleotides read TGTGCCAGCAGCTTGGCCCCTCACGGGGACACCATATATTTT. Its translation is CASSLAPHGDTIYF.

CDR3 amino acids: CASSPLAGGLYNEQFF. Here the CDR3 DNA reads TGTGCCAGCAGCCCCCTCGCGGGGGGACTTTACAATGAGCAGTTCTTC. The chain is built from TRBV7-9 and TRBJ2-1; TRBD2 aligns across 8 bases. Germline V gene lookup returns CDR1 SEHNR and CDR2 FQNEAQ (reference sequence). The CDR3 length is 16 residues. V was pared by 5 bases and J by 4 bases, with 10 bases of the junction left unmatched.

This clone was counted a few times. The rearrangement links TRBV5-1 to TRBJ2-2, with 10 bases identical to TRBD2. CDR3 size: 15 residues. Germline lookup yields CDR1 SGHRS and CDR2 YFSETQ. V lost 9 bases and J lost 3; bases outside the gene matches: 8. The CDR3 spells CATSPGLADTGELFF. The CDR3 bases are TGCGCCACCTCCCCAGGACTAGCGGACACCGGGGAGCTGTTTTTT.